Described below is a single T cell receptor (beta chain) sequence and its context. Its antigen is currently not known. No base quality information exists; no much larger clone differs at one position. To sequence the TCRbeta CDR3 region, genomic DNA was isolated from the sorted cells. The immunoSEQ Assay was used to sequence the TCRbeta CDR3 regions. TCRdb mirrors the immuneACCESS table, restricted to in-frame sequences. Some clones are absent from its copies; in checked studies, under half trace to an unresolved V gene, and the reason for the others is unknown. A total of 63,000 or so clones appear in this sample, almost 90% of them only once. Approximately 2.1% of the sample is in the top ten clones. The data originate from a study of OX40 agonist ivuxolimab in advanced cancers. Broadly, across the study: Ivuxolimab was an agonistic, fully human IgG2 monoclonal antibody directed against OX40 (CD134), a costimulatory receptor. Intravenous ivuxolimab was administered to patients every 2 weeks at six dose levels: 0.01, 0.1, 0.3, 1.5, 3 and 10 mg/kg. Of the approximately 54 patients in dose escalation, 19 had hepatocellular carcinoma, some 15 had melanoma, 9 had renal cell carcinoma and 9 had head and neck cancer. The dose-escalation cohort was over 70% male with a mean age of around 64 years, ranging from roughly 23 to 90. Patients were allowed to have had prior anti-PD-1, anti-PD-L1 or anti-CTLA-4 therapy, and about 40% of the dose-escalation patients had been treated with checkpoint inhibitors. Partial responses occurred in three dose-escalation patients, of whom one had hepatocellular carcinoma and two had cutaneous melanoma. Peripheral TCRbeta sequencing aimed to test whether ivuxolimab altered TCR sequence diversity and caused clonal T-cell expansion. The paper describes the monotherapy dose-escalation part (N of about 54 patients) of the phase I trial of ivuxolimab.

Here is what the overall study found, with its caveats: Low levels of normalized T-cell clonal expansion were also shown by some nonresponding patients. After ivuxolimab, more expanded clones were found on average in CD8+ T cells than in CD4+ T cells. At doses of 0.1 to 3.0 mg/kg, clonal expansion of both CD4+ and CD8+ T cells in blood was seen between baseline and week 6. Antigen specificity was not determined for the clonally expanded peripheral T cells. In the 0.1-3.0 mg/kg groups, partial responders were among the patients with the lowest normalized peripheral clonal expansion, particularly in CD8+ T cells.

V is reduced by 3 bases and J by 8 bases, leaving a spacing of 21 bases between them. Per the germline V gene, SGHTS is the CDR1 and YDEGEE is the CDR2. From the cysteine through the phenylalanine, the CDR3 covers 16 amino acids. Left in the record is the CDR3 DNA by itself, 48 bases read in frame from the first base. Patients with a history of autoimmune disease or receiving systemic immunosuppression were excluded from the trial. Peripheral blood for TCR sequencing was collected from all dose cohorts at baseline, on cycle 4 day 1, and on cycle 7 day 1. Samples were obtained from an open-label, multicenter, first-in-human phase I dose-escalation trial of ivuxolimab. Adults with locally advanced or metastatic head and neck squamous cell, hepatocellular, melanoma or renal cell carcinoma were enrolled in the trial. Before TCR sequencing, CD4+ and CD8+ T cells were separately sorted from peripheral blood.

The starting material was CD4+ or CD8+ T cells sorted from blood, obtained in a trial of the OX40 agonist ivuxolimab. The chain is assembled from TRBV5-8 and TRBJ2-1; confidence is insufficient to name the D gene. This receptor was taken from an adult with an advanced solid tumor such as melanoma, head and neck, liver or kidney cancer. Here the CDR3 is given as CASSSARSLVNDEQFF. The sequence in DNA is TGTGCCAGCAGCTCGGCGCGGTCTCTCGTCAATGATGAGCAGTTCTTC. This CDR3, with the reference TRBV5-8 and TRBJ2-1 proteins standing in past its ends, gives the full variable domain EAGVTQSPTHLIKTRGQQATLRCSPISGHTSVYWYQQALGLGLQFLLWYDEGEERNRGNFPPRFSGRQFPNYSSELNVNALELEDSALYLCASSSARSLVNDEQFFGPGTRLTVL.